These T cell receptor beta chains were read from a single sample in a study of identical twins. TCRdb re-derived calls from the 5' RACE reads in MiXCR, one entry per CDR3 protein. The table shows roughly 350,000 distinct CDR3 sequences, with around an eighth occurring only once. This sample was also put to use in a study of yellow fever vaccine responses in identical twins.

What was sequenced was CD8+ T cells sorted from blood. The source of these receptors is a woman aged 18-29 years in good health. Both conserved end residues are part of each CDR3. The order of the fields is CDR3 length, clone size, J gene, V gene, D gene, CDR3 protein, CDR3 DNA. D genes are given only for firm matches. A row's size may be missing; if present it is once, few, many or a size class.

length: 15; size: NA; J: TRBJ1-5; V: TRBV28; D: NA; CDR3: CASEPSGLSNQPQHF; DNA: TGTGCCAGCGAGCCGTCTGGGTTAAGCAATCAGCCCCAGCATTTT
length: 15; size: few; J: TRBJ2-3; V: TRBV20-1; D: TRBD2; CDR3: CSARGPAGGPLQLYF; DNA: TGCAGTGCTAGGGGGCCAGCGGGGGGGCCTCTACAGTTGTATTTT
length: 14; size: few; J: TRBJ2-2; V: TRBV20-1; D: TRBD1; CDR3: CSARGQGYTGELFF; DNA: TGCAGTGCTAGAGGACAGGGGTACACCGGGGAGCTGTTTTTT
length: 16; size: NA; J: TRBJ2-1; V: TRBV15; D: NA; CDR3: CATSRDQRISYNEQFF; DNA: TGTGCCACCAGCAGAGATCAGCGTATATCCTACAATGAGCAGTTCTTC
length: 15; size: few; J: TRBJ2-5; V: TRBV3-1; D: TRBD2; CDR3: CASSPKKNAPGLHYF; DNA: TGTGCCAGCAGCCCCAAAAAAAACGCACCGGGACTACACTACTTC
length: 13; size: few; J: TRBJ2-5; V: TRBV7-2; D: NA; CDR3: CASSLLAQETQYF; DNA: TGTGCCAGCAGCTTACTAGCCCAAGAGACCCAGTACTTC
length: 14; size: many; J: TRBJ2-7; V: TRBV2; D: TRBD2; CDR3: CASSDPTSGYEQYF; DNA: TGTGCCAGCAGTGACCCAACTAGCGGGTACGAGCAGTACTTC
length: 16; size: few; J: TRBJ2-5; V: TRBV3-1; D: TRBD2; CDR3: CASSQGLAGAAETQYF; DNA: TGTGCCAGCAGCCAAGGGCTAGCGGGAGCGGCAGAGACCCAGTACTTC
length: 16; size: NA; J: TRBJ2-2; V: TRBV29-1; D: NA; CDR3: CSVEDRKGMNTGELFF; DNA: TGCAGCGTTGAAGATCGTAAGGGAATGAACACCGGGGAGCTGTTTTTT
length: 15; size: few; J: TRBJ2-7; V: TRBV20-1; D: TRBD2; CDR3: CSASWVAGAGYEQYF; DNA: TGCAGTGCTAGTTGGGTCGCGGGAGCTGGGTACGAGCAGTACTTC
length: 15; size: many; J: TRBJ2-2; V: TRBV7-9; D: NA; CDR3: CASRPSDRNTGELFF; DNA: TGTGCCAGCCGCCCTTCCGACAGGAACACCGGGGAGCTGTTTTTT
length: 19; size: NA; J: TRBJ2-1; V: TRBV20-1; D: TRBD2; CDR3: CSARRWLAGGPKERGEQFF; DNA: TGCAGTGCTAGACGGTGGCTAGCGGGGGGGCCCAAGGAGCGGGGTGAGCAGTTCTTC
length: 11; size: NA; J: TRBJ1-1; V: TRBV25-1; D: NA; CDR3: CASLAGYEAFF; DNA: TGTGCCAGCCTCGCCGGGTACGAAGCTTTCTTT
length: 15; size: few; J: TRBJ2-3; V: TRBV12-3/TRBV12-4; D: NA; CDR3: CASISGPKITDTQYF; DNA: TGTGCCAGCATTTCGGGACCGAAAATCACAGATACGCAGTATTTT
length: 14; size: NA; J: TRBJ2-3; V: TRBV3-1; D: NA; CDR3: CASSQDGYGDTQYF; DNA: TGTGCCAGCAGCCAAGATGGCTATGGAGATACGCAGTATTTT
length: 14; size: many; J: TRBJ1-2; V: TRBV12-3/TRBV12-4; D: TRBD1; CDR3: CASSDRTGRYGYTF; DNA: TGTGCCAGCAGTGACCGGACAGGGCGGTATGGCTACACCTTC
length: 15; size: many; J: TRBJ2-1; V: TRBV3-1; D: NA; CDR3: CASSLLLLADGEQFF; DNA: TGTGCCAGCAGCCTCCTCCTATTAGCGGATGGTGAGCAGTTCTTC
length: 17; size: few; J: TRBJ2-2; V: TRBV20-1; D: TRBD2; CDR3: CSARASRALAVAGELFF; DNA: TGCAGTGCTAGAGCGTCCCGAGCACTAGCGGTTGCCGGGGAGCTGTTTTTT
length: 13; size: few; J: TRBJ1-5; V: TRBV20-1; D: NA; CDR3: CSARGVGDQPQHF; DNA: TGCAGTGCTAGAGGGGTCGGGGATCAGCCCCAGCATTTT
length: 17; size: NA; J: TRBJ2-3; V: TRBV3-1; D: TRBD2; CDR3: CASRRPSGGQNTDTQYF; DNA: TGTGCCAGCAGAAGACCTAGCGGGGGCCAAAACACAGATACGCAGTATTTT
length: 16; size: NA; J: TRBJ2-5; V: TRBV6-1; D: NA; CDR3: CASSDRLAGLQETQYF; DNA: TGTGCCAGCAGTGACAGACTTGCGGGCCTCCAAGAGACCCAGTACTTC
length: 16; size: few; J: TRBJ2-3; V: TRBV4-1; D: TRBD2; CDR3: CASSQLTSGGGDTQYF; DNA: TGCGCCAGCAGCCAACTAACTAGCGGGGGAGGAGATACGCAGTATTTT
length: 16; size: few; J: TRBJ1-1; V: TRBV12-3/TRBV12-4; D: TRBD1; CDR3: CASSPKQGPLNTEAFF; DNA: TGTGCCAGCAGCCCGAAACAGGGGCCGCTGAACACTGAAGCTTTCTTT
length: 13; size: few; J: TRBJ2-5; V: TRBV4-1; D: NA; CDR3: CASSRRPKETQYF; DNA: TGCGCCAGCAGCCGTCGTCCTAAAGAGACCCAGTACTTC
length: 15; size: few; J: TRBJ2-3; V: TRBV10-3; D: NA; CDR3: CATFTGTHSTDTQYF; DNA: TGTGCCACCTTCACCGGGACTCACTCCACAGATACGCAGTATTTT
length: 15; size: few; J: TRBJ2-1; V: TRBV29-1; D: NA; CDR3: CSVEEGLTTYNEQFF; DNA: TGCAGCGTTGAAGAGGGGTTAACCACCTACAATGAGCAGTTCTTC
length: 16; size: few; J: TRBJ2-1; V: TRBV20-1; D: NA; CDR3: CSARSTGGVLHNEQFF; DNA: TGCAGTGCTAGATCAACGGGGGGCGTCTTACACAATGAGCAGTTCTTC
length: 16; size: NA; J: TRBJ2-7; V: TRBV7-9; D: NA; CDR3: CASSLAGAGGLDEQYF; DNA: TGTGCCAGCAGCTTAGCTGGGGCAGGGGGGTTGGACGAGCAGTACTTC
length: 19; size: NA; J: TRBJ2-3; V: TRBV9; D: TRBD2; CDR3: CASSAEGGTSGSPSDTQYF; DNA: TGTGCCAGCAGCGCCGAAGGAGGGACTAGCGGGAGTCCCTCAGATACGCAGTATTTT
length: 15; size: NA; J: TRBJ1-5; V: TRBV28; D: NA; CDR3: CASSLGFAGNQPQHF; DNA: TGTGCCAGCAGTTTAGGGTTCGCGGGCAATCAGCCCCAGCATTTT
length: 17; size: few; J: TRBJ1-1; V: TRBV5-1; D: TRBD1; CDR3: CASSGGTGGVMNTEAFF; DNA: TGCGCCAGCAGCGGGGGGACAGGGGGTGTTATGAACACTGAAGCTTTCTTT
length: 12; size: many; J: TRBJ2-3; V: TRBV9; D: NA; CDR3: CASSARGDTQYF; DNA: TGTGCCAGCAGCGCAAGGGGAGATACGCAGTATTTT
length: 15; size: few; J: TRBJ1-4; V: TRBV20-1; D: NA; CDR3: CSARDLVAVSEKLFF; DNA: TGCAGTGCTAGAGATCTTGTGGCGGTTAGTGAAAAACTGTTTTTT
length: 11; size: few; J: TRBJ1-6; V: TRBV20-1; D: NA; CDR3: CSAPGVSPLHF; DNA: TGCAGTGCACCTGGGGTTTCACCCCTCCACTTT
length: 15; size: NA; J: TRBJ2-3; V: TRBV27; D: NA; CDR3: CASSTDPATTDTQYF; DNA: TGTGCCAGCAGCACCGACCCAGCCACCACAGATACGCAGTATTTT
length: 15; size: many; J: TRBJ2-1; V: TRBV7-9; D: TRBD2; CDR3: CASSPERLAENEQFF; DNA: TGTGCCAGCAGCCCCGAGAGACTAGCGGAAAATGAGCAGTTCTTC
length: 16; size: NA; J: TRBJ2-3; V: TRBV15; D: TRBD1; CDR3: CATSRDQGAGSDTQYF; DNA: TGTGCCACCAGCAGAGATCAGGGGGCAGGGTCAGATACGCAGTATTTT
length: 14; size: few; J: TRBJ2-1; V: TRBV10-2; D: NA; CDR3: CAIEAAGPNNEQFF; DNA: TGCGCCATCGAGGCGGCGGGACCCAACAATGAGCAGTTCTTC
length: 14; size: NA; J: TRBJ2-1; V: TRBV11-2; D: TRBD1; CDR3: CASSSGQGVTEQFF; DNA: TGTGCCAGCAGCTCCGGACAGGGAGTTACTGAGCAGTTCTTC
length: 12; size: NA; J: TRBJ2-7; V: TRBV29-1; D: NA; CDR3: CSVGGDTYEQYF; DNA: TGCAGCGTTGGCGGTGATACCTACGAGCAGTACTTC